This entry features one T cell receptor (beta chain) sequence. V lost 6 bases to trimming and J lost 1 base, with 16 bases between them. CDR3 size: 15 residues. Germline V CDR1 and CDR2: SGHTA, FQGNSA. These data are taken from a study of blood T cell repertoires in COVID-19. Overall study: Both acute and convalescent COVID-19 samples were obtained from the United States, Italy and Spain. The cDNA or gDNA used as material had been derived from T cells, B-cell-depleted T cells, or PBMCs.

This table comes from immunoSEQ multiplex PCR, and its TCRdb copy is limited to in-frame clones, with some not included. The table shows 250,000 to 300,000 clones, with 88% occurring only once. The origin of this receptor is a woman between 35 and 50 years old who had recovered from COVID-19. V is TRBV7-2 and J is TRBJ2-7; the D gene is possibly TRBD2 (6 bases). Sequenced material: peripheral blood. The CDR3 sequence is CASRPGGTRSYEQYF. CDR3 coding DNA: TGTGCCAGCAGGCCCGGCGGGACCCGTTCCTACGAGCAGTACTTC. The full variable domain, its missing parts supplied by reference TRBV7-2 and TRBJ2-7, is GAGVSQSPSNKVTEKGKDVELRCDPISGHTALYWYRQSLGQGLEFLIYFQGNSAPDKSGLPSDRFSAERTGGSVSTLTIQRTQQEDSAVYLCASRPGGTRSYEQYFGPGTRLTVT.